This T cell receptor (beta chain) emerged from a study of long-term antiretroviral therapy in people with HIV. V lost 7 bases to trimming and J lost 2 bases, with 9 bases between them. CDR3 length: 12 amino acids. Germline V gives CDR1 MGHDK, CDR2 SYGVNS. Overall study results and limits: Collection spanned 2004 to 2017; ART regimens may be less effective than current ones. CDR3 length ranges were narrower in HIV repertoires than in controls. Post-ART diversity increased but stayed below transplant donor controls.

A note on this clone: What it binds is not known.

Version v3.0 of the immunoSEQ assay ran at survey level. Here immunoSEQ multiplex PCR was the method, and the copy in TCRdb shows in-frame clones only, minus some. The repertoire holds 15,000 or so clones, with about 78% as singletons. There were no participants with HIV treated outside the United States. Sequenced here: unsorted PBMCs, sampled 3.1 to 3.3 years after starting antiretroviral therapy. The V call is TRBV25-1, the J call TRBJ2-7; D is possibly TRBD1 (5 bases). The source of this sequence is a woman between 35 and 50 years old with HIV. Here the CDR3 reads CASNQGPYEQYF. In nucleotides, the CDR3 is TGTGCCAGCAACCAGGGCCCCTACGAGCAGTACTTC.